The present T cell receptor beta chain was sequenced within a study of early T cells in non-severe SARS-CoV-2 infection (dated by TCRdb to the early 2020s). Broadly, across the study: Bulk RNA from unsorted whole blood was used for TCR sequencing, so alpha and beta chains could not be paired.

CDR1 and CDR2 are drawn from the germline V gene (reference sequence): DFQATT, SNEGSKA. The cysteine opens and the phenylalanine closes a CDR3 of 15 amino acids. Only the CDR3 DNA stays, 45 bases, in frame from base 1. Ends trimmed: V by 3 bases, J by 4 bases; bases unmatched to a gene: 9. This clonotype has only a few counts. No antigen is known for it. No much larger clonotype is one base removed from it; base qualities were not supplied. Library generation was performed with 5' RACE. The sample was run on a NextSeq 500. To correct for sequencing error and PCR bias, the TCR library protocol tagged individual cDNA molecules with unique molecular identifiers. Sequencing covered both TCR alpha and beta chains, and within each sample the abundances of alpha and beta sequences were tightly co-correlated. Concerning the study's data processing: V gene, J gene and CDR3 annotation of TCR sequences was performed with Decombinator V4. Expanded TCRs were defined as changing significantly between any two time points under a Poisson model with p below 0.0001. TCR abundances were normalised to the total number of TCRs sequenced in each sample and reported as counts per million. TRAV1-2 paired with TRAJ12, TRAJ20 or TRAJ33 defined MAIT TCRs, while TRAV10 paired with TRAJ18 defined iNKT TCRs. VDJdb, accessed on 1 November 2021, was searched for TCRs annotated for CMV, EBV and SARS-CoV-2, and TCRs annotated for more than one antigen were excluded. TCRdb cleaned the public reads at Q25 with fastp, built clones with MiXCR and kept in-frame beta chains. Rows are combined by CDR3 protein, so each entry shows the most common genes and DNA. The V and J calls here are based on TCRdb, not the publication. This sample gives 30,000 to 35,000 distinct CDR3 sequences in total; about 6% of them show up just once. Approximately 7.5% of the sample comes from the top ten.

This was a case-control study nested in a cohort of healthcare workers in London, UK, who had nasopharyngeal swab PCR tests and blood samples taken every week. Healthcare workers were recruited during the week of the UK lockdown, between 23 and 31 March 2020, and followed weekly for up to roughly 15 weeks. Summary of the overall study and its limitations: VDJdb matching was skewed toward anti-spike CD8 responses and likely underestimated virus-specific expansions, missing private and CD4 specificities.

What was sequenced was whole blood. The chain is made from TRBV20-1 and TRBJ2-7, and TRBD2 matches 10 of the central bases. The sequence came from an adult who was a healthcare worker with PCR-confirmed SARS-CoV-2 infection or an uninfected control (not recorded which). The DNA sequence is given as TGCAGTGCTAGGGTGACTAGCGGGTCAGGGTACGAGCAGTACTTC. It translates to CSARVTSGSGYEQYF.